This TCR beta chain was found in a study of early stage breast cancer tumors. Findings and limits, study-wide: Comparing each tissue with blood distinguished tumor from normal in about 90% of the 16 patients.

V was pared by 2 bases and J by 1 base, with 8 bases between. There are 15 residues in the CDR3. The germline gives CDR1 SEHNR, CDR2 FQNEAQ (reference sequence). TCRdb's copy holds only in-frame clones and misses some; the assay was immunoSEQ multiplex PCR. The sample carries approximately 48,000 clones, 90% to 95% recorded once. Concerning this clone: What it recognizes is unknown.

The receptor was derived from a person aged 70 to 85 with breast cancer. Material for sequencing was blood. This chain joins TRBV7-9 and TRBJ2-2; D is ambiguous. CDR3 in DNA: TGTGCCAGCAGCTTAAGACTGATGAACACCGGGGAGCTGTTTTTT. Amino acids: CASSLRLMNTGELFF. Full variable domain (rest looked up from reference TRBV7-9 and TRBJ2-2): DTGVSQNPRHKITKRGQNVTFRCDPISEHNRLYWYRQTLGQGPEFLTYFQNEAQLEKSRLLSDRFSAERPKGSFSTLEIQRTEQGDSAMYLCASSLRLMNTGELFFGEGSRLTVL.